Given below is one TCR beta chain in context. Its antigen remains unidentified. The sample comes from a study of cytomegalovirus exposure and HLA in healthy donors. Study background: Across around 400 genotyped donors, roughly 80% landed in the Caucasian-associated ancestry cluster. Findings of the study overall: Within an earlier analysis, most TCR beta V segments proved productive either about 87% or about 30% of the time. Many donors carried some public TCRs, although rarity characterized most TCR sequences. Donors belonging to an Asian-associated ancestry cluster reportedly showed fewer N-insertions in productive TCRs than the roughly 700-donor mean, according to what a later analysis found.

The CDR3 runs 12 residues. Germline V CDR1 and CDR2: LNHNV, YYDKDF (reference sequence). The V gene lost 9 bases and the J gene lost 6 bases, with 15 bases spanning the gap. Both 60 Vbeta primers and 13 Jbeta primers went into the PCR. TCRdb's table, derived via immunoSEQ multiplex PCR, lists solely in-frame clones and lacks some. In the table there are approximately 81,000 clones, roughly 70% of which are singletons. This chain links TRBV15 with TRBJ2-7, with D possibly being TRBD1 (5 bases). This TCR was sampled from a man aged 40-49 years in good health and CMV-seropositive. The specimen sequenced was PBMCs. DNA for the CDR3: TGTGCCACGTCCCAGGGCCTTGGCGAGCAGTACTTC. This sequence encodes CATSQGLGEQYF.